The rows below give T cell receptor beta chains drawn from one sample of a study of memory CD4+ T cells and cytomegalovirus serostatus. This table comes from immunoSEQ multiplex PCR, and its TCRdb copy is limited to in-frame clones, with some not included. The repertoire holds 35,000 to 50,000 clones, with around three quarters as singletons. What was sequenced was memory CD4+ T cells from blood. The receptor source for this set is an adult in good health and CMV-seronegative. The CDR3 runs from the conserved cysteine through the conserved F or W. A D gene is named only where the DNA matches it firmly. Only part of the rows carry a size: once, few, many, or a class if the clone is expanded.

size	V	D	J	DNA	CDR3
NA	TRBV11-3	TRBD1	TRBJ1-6	TGTGCCAGCAGCTTTAGGACAGGGGCCAATTCACCCCTCCACTTT	CASSFRTGANSPLHF
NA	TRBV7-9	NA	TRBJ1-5	TGTGCCAGCAGCTTGGAGAATCAGCCCCAGCATTTT	CASSLENQPQHF
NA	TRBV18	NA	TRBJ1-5	TGTGCCAGCTCACCCTCCGGACAGAGCAATCAGCCCCAGCATTTT	CASSPSGQSNQPQHF
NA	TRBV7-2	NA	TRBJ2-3	TGTGCCAGCACCTCTAGGGTGGGGAGCACAGATACGCAGTATTTT	CASTSRVGSTDTQYF
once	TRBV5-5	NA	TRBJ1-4	TGTGCCAGCAGCCCGAGGACAGCTGGCGGTGAAAAACTGTTTTTT	CASSPRTAGGEKLFF
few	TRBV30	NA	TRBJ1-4	TGTGCCTGGAGTGGGGGCCTCGATGAAAAACTGTTTTTT	CAWSGGLDEKLFF
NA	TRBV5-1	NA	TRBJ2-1	TGCGCCAGCAGCTTCTCAAGTTACAGCGGGTGGCAGAAGTACAATGAGCAGTTCTTC	CASSFSSYSGWQKYNEQFF
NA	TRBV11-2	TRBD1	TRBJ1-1	TGTGCCAGCAGCACCAGACAGGGGGGGGAAGCTTTCTTT	CASSTRQGGEAFF
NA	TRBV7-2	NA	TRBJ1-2	TGTGCCAGCAGCTCAGATTGGGCAGCCGCCTCGCAGGGCTACACCTTC	CASSSDWAAASQGYTF
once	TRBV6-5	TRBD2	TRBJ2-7	TGTGCCAGCAGGCGGGGGGGGAGCTCCTACGAGCAGTACTTC	CASRRGGSSYEQYF
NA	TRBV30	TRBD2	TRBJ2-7	TGTGCCTGGAGCCGCGGACTAGCGGCGTCCTACGAGCAGTACTTC	CAWSRGLAASYEQYF
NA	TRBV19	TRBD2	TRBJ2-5	TGTGCCAGTAGTGGATTAGCGGGGGGACAAGAGACCCAGTACTTC	CASSGLAGGQETQYF
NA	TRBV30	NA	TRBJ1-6	TGTGCCTGGAGTGTTGGGGACCCAAATTCACCCCTCCACTTT	CAWSVGDPNSPLHF
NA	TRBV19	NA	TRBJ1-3	TGTGCCAGTAAAGTGTACCTCTCTGGAAACACCATATATTTT	CASKVYLSGNTIYF
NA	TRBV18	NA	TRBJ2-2	TGTGCCAGCTCACCGGCAGGAACCGGGGAGCTGTTTTTT	CASSPAGTGELFF
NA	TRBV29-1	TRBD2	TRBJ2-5	TGCAGCGTTGGGAAAGCGGGAGGGGCTGAGACCCAGTACTTC	CSVGKAGGAETQYF
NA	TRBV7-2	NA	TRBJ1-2	TGTGCCAGCAGCTTAACAGGACCTAACTATGGCTACACCTTC	CASSLTGPNYGYTF
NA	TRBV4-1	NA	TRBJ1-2	TGCGCCAGCAGCCAACCAACCCGGGGGGCGTCCCTAGGGTATGGCTACACCTTC	CASSQPTRGASLGYGYTF
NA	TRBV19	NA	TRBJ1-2	TGTGCCAGTACCGGACAGCGGAACTATGGCTACACCTTC	CASTGQRNYGYTF
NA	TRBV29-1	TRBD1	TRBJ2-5	TGCAGCGTTGGACTACAGGGGAGAGAGACCCAGTACTTC	CSVGLQGRETQYF